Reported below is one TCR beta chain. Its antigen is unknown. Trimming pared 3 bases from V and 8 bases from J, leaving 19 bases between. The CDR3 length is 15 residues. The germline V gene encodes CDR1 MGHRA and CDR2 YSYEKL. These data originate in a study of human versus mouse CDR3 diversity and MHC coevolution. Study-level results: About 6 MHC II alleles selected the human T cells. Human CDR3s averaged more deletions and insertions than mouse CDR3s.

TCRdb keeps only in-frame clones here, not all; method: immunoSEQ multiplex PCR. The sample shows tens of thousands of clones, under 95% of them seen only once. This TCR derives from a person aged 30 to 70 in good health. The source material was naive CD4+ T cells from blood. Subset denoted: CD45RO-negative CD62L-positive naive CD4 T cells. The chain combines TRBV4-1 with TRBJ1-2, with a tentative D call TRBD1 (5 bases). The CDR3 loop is CASSQVAGTPEGYTF. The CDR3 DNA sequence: TGCGCCAGCAGCCAGGTCGCGGGGACTCCGGAGGGCTACACCTTC.